The 4 T cell receptor beta chains below were found in one sample sequenced in a study of blood T cell repertoires in COVID-19. TCRdb's table, derived via immunoSEQ multiplex PCR, lists solely in-frame clones and lacks some. Of more than 80,000 clones listed, 85% to 90% were seen once; the top ten hold approximately 1.6%. The sequencing input was peripheral blood. The receptors stem from a human donor with active COVID-19. The donor label of this sample is uncertain.

The V gene is TRBV19, the J gene TRBJ1-4, with D maybe TRBD1 (6 bases). CDR1 LNHDA and CDR2 SQIVND come from the germline V gene (reference sequence). V was clipped by 8 bases and J by 8 bases, with 21 bases between them. This CDR3 has 15 residues. The DNA of the CDR3 is TGTGCCAGTCGACAGAAGACAGGTATTCAGGAAAAACTGTTTTTT. Translated: CASRQKTGIQEKLFF. The whole variable domain, remainder taken from reference TRBV19 and TRBJ1-4, is DGGITQSPKYLFRKEGQNVTLSCEQNLNHDAMYWYRQDPGQGLRLIYYSQIVNDFQKGDIAEGYSVSREKKESFPLTVTSAQKNPTAFYLCASRQKTGIQEKLFFGSGTQLSVL.

The rearrangement uses TRBV2 and TRBJ1-4; D remains ambiguous. V was shortened by 5 bases and J by 8 bases, with 9 bases between the two germline ends. Germline V gene sequence: CDR1 SNHLY, CDR2 FYNNEI. The CDR3 contains 12 residues. The CDR3 DNA follows: TGTGCCAGCAGTCGAGCGGGGGAAAAACTGTTTTTT. Residues: CASSRAGEKLFF.

This clone was counted a few times. J is TRBJ1-6 and V is TRBV28, with D possibly TRBD1 on 6 matching bases. Trimming pared 5 bases from V and 9 bases from J, leaving 11 bases between. This CDR3 is built from 13 residues. Germline V gene sequence: CDR1 MDHEN, CDR2 SYDVKM. CDR3 sequence (DNA): TGTGCCAGCAGTCCCCCGACAGGTTCACCCCTCCACTTT. Its protein is CASSPPTGSPLHF.

This clone showed up just once. This chain links TRBV5-6 with TRBJ1-6; D not resolved. CDR3 length: 13 amino acids. Germline V gene data show CDR1 as SGHDT and CDR2 as YYEEEE. V was cut by 1 base and J by 6 bases, with 5 bases left in between. The CDR3 DNA reads as TGTGCCAGCAGCTTGATGAGTAATTCACCCCTCCACTTT. Translated, it gives CASSLMSNSPLHF.